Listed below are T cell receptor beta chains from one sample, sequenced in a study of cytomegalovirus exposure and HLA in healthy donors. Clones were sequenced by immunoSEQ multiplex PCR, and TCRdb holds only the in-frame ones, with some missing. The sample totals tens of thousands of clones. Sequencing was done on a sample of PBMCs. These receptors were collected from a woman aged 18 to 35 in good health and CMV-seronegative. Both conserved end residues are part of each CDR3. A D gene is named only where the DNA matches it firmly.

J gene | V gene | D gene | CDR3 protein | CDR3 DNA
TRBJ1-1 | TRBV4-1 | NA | CASSQGLGRTEAFF | TGCGCCAGCAGCCAAGGACTAGGAAGGACTGAAGCTTTCTTT
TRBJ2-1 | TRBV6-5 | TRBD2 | CASRPLAGGHNEQFF | TGTGCCAGCAGGCCACTAGCGGGGGGGCACAATGAGCAGTTCTTC
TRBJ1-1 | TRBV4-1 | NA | CASSRGSAVNTEAFF | TGCGCCAGCAGCCGAGGTTCAGCAGTGAACACTGAAGCTTTCTTT
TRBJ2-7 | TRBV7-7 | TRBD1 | CASSPDRGREQYF | TGTGCTAGCAGTCCGGACAGGGGTAGAGAGCAGTACTTC
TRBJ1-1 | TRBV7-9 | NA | CASSFSSAGTEAFF | TGTGCCAGCAGCTTCTCTTCGGCGGGTACTGAAGCTTTCTTT
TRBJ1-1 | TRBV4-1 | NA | CASSQEGRGLFAEAFF | TGCGCCAGCAGCCAAGAGGGCAGAGGGCTGTTCGCTGAAGCTTTCTTT
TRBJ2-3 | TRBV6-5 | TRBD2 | CASSRTSGMTDTQYF | TGTGCCAGCAGTCGGACTAGCGGGATGACAGATACGCAGTATTTT
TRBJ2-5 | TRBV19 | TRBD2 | CASSRLAARQENQYF | TGTGCCAGTAGTAGACTAGCGGCCCGGCAAGAGAACCAGTACTTC
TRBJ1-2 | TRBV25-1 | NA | CASSDNREVYGYTF | TGTGCCAGCAGTGACAACAGGGAAGTCTATGGCTACACCTTC
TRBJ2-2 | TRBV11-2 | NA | CASSLLGVHTGELFF | TGTGCCAGCAGCTTATTAGGGGTACACACCGGGGAGCTGTTTTTT
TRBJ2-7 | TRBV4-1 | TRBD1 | CASSQDTGANEQYF | TGCGCCAGCAGCCAAGACACAGGGGCGAACGAGCAGTACTTC
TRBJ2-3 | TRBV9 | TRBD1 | CASSVLDRVSTDTQYF | TGTGCCAGCAGCGTCCTGGACAGGGTGAGCACAGATACGCAGTATTTT
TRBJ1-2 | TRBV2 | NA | CASTEGGWNYGYTF | TGTGCCAGCACCGAGGGGGGGTGGAACTATGGCTACACCTTC
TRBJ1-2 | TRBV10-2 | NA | CASSETGIDYGYTF | TGCGCCAGCAGTGAAACAGGTATAGACTATGGCTACACCTTC
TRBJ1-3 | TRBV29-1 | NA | CSVEPGISGNTIYF | TGCAGCGTTGAACCAGGGATCTCTGGAAACACCATATATTTT
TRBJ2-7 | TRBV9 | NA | CASSFRPTYEQYF | TGTGCCAGCAGCTTCCGCCCTACCTACGAGCAGTACTTC
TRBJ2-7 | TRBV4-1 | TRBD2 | CASSPILAGAYEQYF | TGCGCCAGCAGCCCCATACTAGCGGGAGCGTACGAGCAGTACTTC
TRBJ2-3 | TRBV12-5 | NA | CASGLVIAPSTDTQYF | TGTGCTAGTGGTTTGGTAATAGCGCCCAGCACAGATACGCAGTATTTT
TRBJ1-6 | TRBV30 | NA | CAWSARAGDYSPLHF | TGTGCCTGGAGTGCCCGAGCGGGCGATTATTCACCCCTCCACTTT
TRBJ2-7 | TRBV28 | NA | CASSLFGEQYF | TGTGCCAGCAGTTTATTCGGCGAGCAGTACTTC
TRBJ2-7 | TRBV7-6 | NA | CASSLALRAAILPEQYF | TGTGCCAGCAGCTTAGCGCTCCGCGCGGCCATACTCCCAGAGCAGTACTTC
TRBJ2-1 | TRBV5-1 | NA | CASSLAKGGDNEQFF | TGCGCCAGCAGCTTGGCTAAAGGGGGGGACAATGAGCAGTTCTTC
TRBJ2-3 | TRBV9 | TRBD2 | CASSATSGRTDTQYF | TGTGCCAGCAGCGCTACTAGCGGGAGGACAGATACGCAGTATTTT
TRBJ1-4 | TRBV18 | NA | CASSPTGIGEKLFF | TGTGCCAGCTCACCAACGGGGATCGGTGAAAAACTGTTTTTT
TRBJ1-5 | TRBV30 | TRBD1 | CAWKGQGGQPQHF | TGTGCCTGGAAGGGGCAGGGGGGCCAGCCCCAGCATTTT
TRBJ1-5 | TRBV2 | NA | CASKEANQPQHF | TGTGCCAGCAAAGAGGCCAATCAGCCCCAGCATTTT
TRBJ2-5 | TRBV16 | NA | CASSQSVGAETQYF | TGTGCCAGCAGCCAATCTGTGGGAGCAGAGACCCAGTACTTC
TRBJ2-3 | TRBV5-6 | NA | CASSLLIEGADTQYF | TGTGCCAGCAGTTTGCTGATAGAGGGGGCAGATACGCAGTATTTT
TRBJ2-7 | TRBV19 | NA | CASSIRERVNYEQYF | TGTGCCAGTAGTATCCGGGAAAGGGTTAACTACGAGCAGTACTTC
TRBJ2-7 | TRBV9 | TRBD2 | CASSEGVAGAHEQYF | TGTGCCAGCAGCGAGGGAGTAGCGGGAGCCCACGAGCAGTACTTC
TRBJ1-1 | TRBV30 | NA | CAWSVALEAFF | TGTGCCTGGAGTGTAGCACTCGAAGCTTTCTTT
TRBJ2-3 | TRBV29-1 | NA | CSAELSLGTDTQYF | TGCAGTGCGGAGTTAAGTTTAGGCACAGATACGCAGTATTTT
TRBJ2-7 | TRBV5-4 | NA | CASSLGGTYEQYF | TGTGCCAGCAGCTTGGGCGGAACCTACGAGCAGTACTTC
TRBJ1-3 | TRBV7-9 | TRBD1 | CASGQGAGNTIYF | TGTGCCAGCGGGCAGGGGGCTGGAAACACCATATATTTT
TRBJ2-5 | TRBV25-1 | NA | CASSARPVRQTQETQYF | TGTGCCAGCAGTGCACGGCCGGTAAGACAGACCCAAGAGACCCAGTACTTC
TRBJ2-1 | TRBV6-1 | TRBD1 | CASSDWTGGLNEQFF | TGTGCCAGCAGTGACTGGACAGGGGGCTTAAATGAGCAGTTCTTC
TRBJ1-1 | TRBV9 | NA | CASSPPRRVGNTEAFF | TGTGCCAGCAGCCCCCCCCGGCGGGTCGGGAACACTGAAGCTTTCTTT
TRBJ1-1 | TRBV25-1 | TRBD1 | CASSEWVVQGTGGTEAFF | TGTGCCAGCAGTGAATGGGTAGTGCAAGGGACAGGGGGCACTGAAGCTTTCTTT
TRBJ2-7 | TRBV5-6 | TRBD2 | CASSLASGSVHEQYF | TGTGCCAGCAGCTTGGCTAGCGGGAGCGTCCACGAGCAGTACTTC
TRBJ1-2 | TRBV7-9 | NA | CASSLGQGLEGYTF | TGTGCCAGCAGCTTAGGTCAGGGTTTGGAGGGCTACACCTTC
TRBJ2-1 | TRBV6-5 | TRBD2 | CAITRFGGGRTFF | TGTGCCATCACCCGATTCGGCGGGGGGCGCACGTTCTTC
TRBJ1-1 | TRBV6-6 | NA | CASSRQYTEAFF | TGTGCCAGCAGCAGACAGTACACTGAAGCTTTCTTT
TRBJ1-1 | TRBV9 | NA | CASSVGAGRNTEAFF | TGTGCCAGCAGCGTAGGGGCAGGGCGAAACACTGAAGCTTTCTTT
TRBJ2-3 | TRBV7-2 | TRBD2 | CASSHQAGGLTDTQYF | TGTGCCAGCAGCCACCAAGCGGGAGGGCTCACAGATACGCAGTATTTT
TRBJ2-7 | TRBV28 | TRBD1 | CASRKTGDHEQYF | TGTGCCAGCAGGAAGACAGGGGACCACGAGCAGTACTTC
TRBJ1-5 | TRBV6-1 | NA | CASSGTGPPESNQPQHF | TGTGCCAGCAGTGGAACAGGGCCTCCTGAAAGCAATCAGCCCCAGCATTTT
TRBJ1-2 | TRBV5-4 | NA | CASSLGVSGYTF | TGTGCCAGCAGCTTGGGAGTATCTGGCTACACCTTC
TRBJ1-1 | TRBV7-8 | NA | CASSLAGRNTEAFF | TGTGCCAGCAGCTTAGCTGGGAGGAACACTGAAGCTTTCTTT
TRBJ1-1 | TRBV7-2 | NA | CASSPKGERGPNTEAFF | TGTGCCAGCAGCCCTAAGGGAGAGCGGGGTCCGAACACTGAAGCTTTCTTT
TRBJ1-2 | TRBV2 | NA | CASSESGRGYGYTF | TGTGCCAGCAGTGAATCGGGCAGGGGCTATGGCTACACCTTC
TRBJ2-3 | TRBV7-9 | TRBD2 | CASSLGTSGGTDTQYF | TGTGCCAGCAGCTTAGGGACTAGCGGGGGGACAGATACGCAGTATTTT
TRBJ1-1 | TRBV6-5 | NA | CASRLGSGLNTEAFF | TGTGCCAGCAGACTGGGGTCGGGGTTGAACACTGAAGCTTTCTTT
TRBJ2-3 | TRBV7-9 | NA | CASSRPAREIAQYF | TGTGCCAGCAGCCGCCCTGCCCGGGAAATCGCGCAGTATTTT
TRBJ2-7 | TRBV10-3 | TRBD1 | CAISDAGGDYEQYF | TGTGCCATCAGTGACGCAGGGGGCGATTACGAGCAGTACTTC
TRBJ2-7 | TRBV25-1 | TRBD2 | CASSERGGLAGYEQYF | TGTGCCAGCAGTGAACGGGGGGGACTAGCTGGCTACGAGCAGTACTTC
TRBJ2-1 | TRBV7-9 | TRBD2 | CASSITSGGYNEQFF | TGTGCCAGCAGCATCACTAGCGGGGGTTACAATGAGCAGTTCTTC